The following is a T cell receptor beta chain sequence with its context. The antigen is undetermined. The ends lost 6 bases at V and 5 bases at J; junction bases unmatched: 7. The CDR3 is made up of 13 amino acids. The V gene's germline CDR1 is DFQATT and CDR2 SNEGSKA (reference sequence). The TCR alpha and TCR beta cDNA libraries, bearing sample barcodes and UMIs, were generated by 5'RACE using constant-segment primers. Each CDR3 protein is one row after TCRdb ran MiXCR on the 5' RACE reads. The data contain around 530,000 distinct CDR3 sequences, 20% to 25% of them singletons. The sample comes from a study of T-cell memory formation after mild COVID-19. Turning to the study itself: TCR clusters were mostly donor specific.

Study conclusions and caveats: CM and EM subsets held most contracting CD4+ clones; EMRA held CD8+ ones. Confirmation of SARS-CoV-2 specificity was lacking for second-wave clones peaking day 37.

Sequenced: PBMCs or a T cell subset sorted from them (not recorded which). The receptor's source is an adult woman who had mild COVID-19 (a few samples of this study predate the infection). Cell type and time point are not known. The genes are TRBV20-1 and TRBJ2-7; TRBD1 matches at 10 bases. This CDR3 reads CSADRDRGHEQYF. DNA of the CDR3: TGCAGTGCCGACCGGGACAGGGGCCACGAGCAGTACTTC.